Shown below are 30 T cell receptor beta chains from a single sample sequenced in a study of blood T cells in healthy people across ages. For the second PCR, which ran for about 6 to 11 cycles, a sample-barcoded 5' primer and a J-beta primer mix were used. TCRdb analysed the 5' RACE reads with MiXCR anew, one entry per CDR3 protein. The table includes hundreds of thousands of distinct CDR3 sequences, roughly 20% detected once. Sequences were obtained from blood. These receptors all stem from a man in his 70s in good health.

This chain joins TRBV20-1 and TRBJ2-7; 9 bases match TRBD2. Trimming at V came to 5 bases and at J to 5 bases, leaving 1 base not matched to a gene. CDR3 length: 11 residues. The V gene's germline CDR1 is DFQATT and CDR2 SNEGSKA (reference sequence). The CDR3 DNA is TGCAGTGCTGGGACTAGCCACGAGCAGTACTTC. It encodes CSAGTSHEQYF.

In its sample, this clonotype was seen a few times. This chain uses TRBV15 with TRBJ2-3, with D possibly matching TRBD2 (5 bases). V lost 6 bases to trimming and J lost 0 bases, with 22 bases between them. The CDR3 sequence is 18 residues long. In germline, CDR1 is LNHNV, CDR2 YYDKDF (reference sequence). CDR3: CATRGSDVATTSTDTQYF. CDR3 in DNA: TGTGCCACCAGGGGATCCGACGTTGCGACTACTAGCACAGATACGCAGTATTTT.

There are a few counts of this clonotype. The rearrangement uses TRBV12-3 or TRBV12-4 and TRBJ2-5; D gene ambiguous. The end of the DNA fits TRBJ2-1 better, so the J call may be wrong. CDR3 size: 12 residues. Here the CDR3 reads CASSPPGTEQFF. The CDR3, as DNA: TGTGCCAGCAGTCCGCCAGGCACTGAGCAGTTCTTC.

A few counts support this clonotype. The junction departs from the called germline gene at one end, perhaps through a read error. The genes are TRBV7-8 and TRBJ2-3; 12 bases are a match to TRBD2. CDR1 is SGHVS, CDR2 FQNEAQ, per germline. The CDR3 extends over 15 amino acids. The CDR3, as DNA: TGTGCCAGCAGCTACGGGACTAGCGGGCCGGATACGCAGTACTTT. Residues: CASSYGTSGPDTQYF.

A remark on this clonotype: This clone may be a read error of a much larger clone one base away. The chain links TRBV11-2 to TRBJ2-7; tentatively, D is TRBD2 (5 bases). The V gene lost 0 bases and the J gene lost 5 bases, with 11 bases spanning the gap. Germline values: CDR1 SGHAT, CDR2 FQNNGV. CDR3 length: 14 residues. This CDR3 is CASSLEPSSHEQYF. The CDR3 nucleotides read TGTGCCAGCAGCTTAGAGCCTAGCAGCCACGAGCAGTACTTC.

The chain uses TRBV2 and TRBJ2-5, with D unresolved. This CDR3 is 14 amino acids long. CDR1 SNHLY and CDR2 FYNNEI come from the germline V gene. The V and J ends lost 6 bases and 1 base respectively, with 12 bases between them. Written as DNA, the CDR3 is TGTGCCAGCAGCTCCAGACCTGGCCAAGAGACCCAGTACTTC. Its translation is CASSSRPGQETQYF.

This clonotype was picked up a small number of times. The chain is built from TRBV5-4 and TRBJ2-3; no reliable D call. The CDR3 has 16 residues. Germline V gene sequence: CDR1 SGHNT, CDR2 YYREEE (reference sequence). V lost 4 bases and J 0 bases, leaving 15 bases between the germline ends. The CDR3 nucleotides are TGTGCCAGCAGCAGAAAAGCGCGGTCTAGCACAGATACGCAGTATTTT. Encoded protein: CASSRKARSSTDTQYF.

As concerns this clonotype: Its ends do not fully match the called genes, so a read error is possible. CDR3 loop: CASSKVASAGETQYF. Here the CDR3 DNA reads TGTGCTAGCAGCAAAGTCGCCTCCGCCGGAGAGACCCAGTACTTC. The chain links TRBV7-7 to TRBJ2-5; D uncertain. Germline loops: CDR1 SSHAT, CDR2 FNYEAQ (reference sequence). The CDR3 spans 15 residues.

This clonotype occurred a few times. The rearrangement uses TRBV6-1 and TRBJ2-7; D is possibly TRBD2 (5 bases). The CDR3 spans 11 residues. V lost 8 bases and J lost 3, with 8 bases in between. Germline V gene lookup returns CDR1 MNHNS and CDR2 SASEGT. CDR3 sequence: CASVSGYEQYF. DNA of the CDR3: TGTGCCAGCGTAAGCGGCTACGAGCAGTACTTC.

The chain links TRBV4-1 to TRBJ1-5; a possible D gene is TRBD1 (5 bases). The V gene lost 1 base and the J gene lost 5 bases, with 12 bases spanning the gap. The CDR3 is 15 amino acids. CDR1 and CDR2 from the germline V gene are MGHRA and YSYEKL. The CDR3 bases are TGCGCCAGCAGCCAAGGGGGCGCGGGAGATCAGCCCCAGCATTTT. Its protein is CASSQGGAGDQPQHF.

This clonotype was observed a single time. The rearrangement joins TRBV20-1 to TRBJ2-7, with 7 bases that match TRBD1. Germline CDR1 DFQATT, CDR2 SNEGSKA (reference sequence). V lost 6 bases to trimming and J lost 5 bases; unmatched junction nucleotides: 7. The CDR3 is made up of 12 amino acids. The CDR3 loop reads CSAGTANNEQYF. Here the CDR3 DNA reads TGCAGTGCCGGGACAGCGAATAACGAGCAGTACTTC.

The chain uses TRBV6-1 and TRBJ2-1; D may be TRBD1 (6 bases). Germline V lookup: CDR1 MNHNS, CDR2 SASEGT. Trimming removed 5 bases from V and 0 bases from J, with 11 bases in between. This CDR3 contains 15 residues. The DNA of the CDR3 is TGTGCCAGCAGTAAACAGGGAGACTCCTACAATGAGCAGTTCTTC. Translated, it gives CASSKQGDSYNEQFF.

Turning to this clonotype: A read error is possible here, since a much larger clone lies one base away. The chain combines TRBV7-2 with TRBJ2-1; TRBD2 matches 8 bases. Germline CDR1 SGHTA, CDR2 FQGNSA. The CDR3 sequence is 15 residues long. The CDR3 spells CASSFRSGGRNVQFF. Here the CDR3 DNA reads TGTGCCAGCAGCTTCCGAAGTGGCGGGAGGAATGTGCAGTTCTTC.

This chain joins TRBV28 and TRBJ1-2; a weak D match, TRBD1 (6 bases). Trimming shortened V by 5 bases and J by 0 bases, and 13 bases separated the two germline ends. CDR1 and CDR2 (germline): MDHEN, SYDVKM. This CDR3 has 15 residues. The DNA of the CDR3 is TGTGCCAGCAGTACCGGACAGCAAACTAACTATGGCTACACCTTC. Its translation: CASSTGQQTNYGYTF.

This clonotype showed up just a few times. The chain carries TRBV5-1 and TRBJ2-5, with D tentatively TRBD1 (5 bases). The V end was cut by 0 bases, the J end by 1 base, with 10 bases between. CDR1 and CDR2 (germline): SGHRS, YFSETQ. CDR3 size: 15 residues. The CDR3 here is CASSLGRETQETQYF. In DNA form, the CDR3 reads TGCGCCAGCAGCTTGGGCAGGGAAACCCAAGAGACCCAGTACTTC.

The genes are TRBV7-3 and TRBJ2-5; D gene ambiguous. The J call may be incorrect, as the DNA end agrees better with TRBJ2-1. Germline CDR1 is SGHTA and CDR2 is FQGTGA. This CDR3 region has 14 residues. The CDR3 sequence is CASRSDRASNEQFF. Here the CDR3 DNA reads TGTGCCAGCAGATCAGATCGGGCCTCAAATGAGCAGTTCTTC.

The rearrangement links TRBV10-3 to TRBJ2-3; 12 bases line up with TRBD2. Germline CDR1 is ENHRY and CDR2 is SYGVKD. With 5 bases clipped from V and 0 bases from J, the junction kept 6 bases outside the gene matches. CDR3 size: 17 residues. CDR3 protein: CAISSGLAGLSTDTQYF. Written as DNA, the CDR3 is TGTGCCATCAGTTCGGGACTAGCGGGCCTTAGCACAGATACGCAGTATTTT.

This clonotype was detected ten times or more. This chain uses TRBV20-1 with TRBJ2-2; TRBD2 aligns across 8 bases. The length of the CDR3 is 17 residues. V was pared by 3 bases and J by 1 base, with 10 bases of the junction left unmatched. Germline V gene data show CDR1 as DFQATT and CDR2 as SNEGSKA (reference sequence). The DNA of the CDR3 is TGCAGTGCTAGCTTTACGGGAACTAGCGGGAACACCGGGGAGCTGTTTTTT. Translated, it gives CSASFTGTSGNTGELFF.

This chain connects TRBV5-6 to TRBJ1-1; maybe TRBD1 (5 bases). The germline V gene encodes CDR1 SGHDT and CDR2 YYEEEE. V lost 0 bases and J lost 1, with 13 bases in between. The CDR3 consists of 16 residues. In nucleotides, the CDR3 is TGTGCCAGCAGCTTGGGGATTCTAGGGACGAACACTGAAGCTTTCTTT. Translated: CASSLGILGTNTEAFF.

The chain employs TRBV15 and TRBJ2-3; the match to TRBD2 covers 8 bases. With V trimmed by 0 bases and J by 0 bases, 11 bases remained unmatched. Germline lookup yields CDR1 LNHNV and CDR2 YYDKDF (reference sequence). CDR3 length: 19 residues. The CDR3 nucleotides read TGTGCCACCAGCAGAGATGGCCCAACTAGCGGAGCTAGCACAGATACGCAGTATTTT. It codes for CATSRDGPTSGASTDTQYF.

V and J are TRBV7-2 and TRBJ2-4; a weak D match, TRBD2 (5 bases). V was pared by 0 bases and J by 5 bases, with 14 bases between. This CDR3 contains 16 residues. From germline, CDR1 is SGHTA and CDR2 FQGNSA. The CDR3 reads CASSLAGNAVENIQYF. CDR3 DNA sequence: TGTGCCAGCAGCTTAGCCGGGAATGCTGTCGAAAACATTCAGTACTTC.

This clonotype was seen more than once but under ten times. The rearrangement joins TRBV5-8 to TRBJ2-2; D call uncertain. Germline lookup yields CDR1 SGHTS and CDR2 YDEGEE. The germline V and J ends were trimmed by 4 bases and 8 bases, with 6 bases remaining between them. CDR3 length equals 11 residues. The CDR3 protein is CASSDLGELFF. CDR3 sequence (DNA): TGTGCCAGCAGCGACCTGGGGGAGCTGTTTTTT.

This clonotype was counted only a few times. CDR3 DNA: TGTGCCAGCAGCCCTGATCTGAACAATGAGCAGTTCTTC. It codes for CASSPDLNNEQFF. This rearrangement joins TRBV7-9 to TRBJ2-1; D unclear. Trimming took off 5 bases at V and 5 bases at J, with 10 bases between the two ends. The germline V gene has CDR1 SEHNR and CDR2 FQNEAQ (reference sequence). The CDR3 contains 13 residues.

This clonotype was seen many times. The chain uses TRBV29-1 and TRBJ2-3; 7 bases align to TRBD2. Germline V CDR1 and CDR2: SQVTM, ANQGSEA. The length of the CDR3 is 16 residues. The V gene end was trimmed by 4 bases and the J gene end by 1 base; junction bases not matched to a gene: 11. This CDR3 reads CSVAGQRGSGTDTQYF. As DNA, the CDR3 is TGCAGCGTTGCTGGCCAGCGGGGATCGGGCACAGATACGCAGTATTTT.

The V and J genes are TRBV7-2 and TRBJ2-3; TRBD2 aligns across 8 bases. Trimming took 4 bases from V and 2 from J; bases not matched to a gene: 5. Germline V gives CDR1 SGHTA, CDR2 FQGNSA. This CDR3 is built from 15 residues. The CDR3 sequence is CASSSRGGYTDTQYF. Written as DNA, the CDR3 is TGTGCCAGCAGCTCCCGGGGGGGCTACACAGATACGCAGTATTTT.

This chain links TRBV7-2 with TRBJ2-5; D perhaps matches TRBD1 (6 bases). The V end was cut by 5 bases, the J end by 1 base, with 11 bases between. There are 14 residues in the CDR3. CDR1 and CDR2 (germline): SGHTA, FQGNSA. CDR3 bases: TGTGCCAGCAGCCCCCGACAGGCCCAAGAGACCCAGTACTTC. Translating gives CASSPRQAQETQYF.

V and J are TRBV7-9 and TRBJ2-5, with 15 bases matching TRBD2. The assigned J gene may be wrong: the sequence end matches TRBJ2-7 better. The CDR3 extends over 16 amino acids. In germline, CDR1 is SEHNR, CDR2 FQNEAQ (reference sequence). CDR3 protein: CASSSGTSGRIDEQYF. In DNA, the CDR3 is TGTGCCAGCAGCTCCGGGACTAGCGGGAGGATCGACGAGCAGTACTTC.

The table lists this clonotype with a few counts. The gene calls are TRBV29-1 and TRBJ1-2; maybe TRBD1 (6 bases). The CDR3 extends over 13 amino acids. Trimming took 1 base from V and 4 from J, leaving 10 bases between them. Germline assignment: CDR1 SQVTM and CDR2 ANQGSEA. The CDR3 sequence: CSVEVGQPYGYTF. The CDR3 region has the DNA TGCAGCGTTGAAGTTGGACAGCCCTATGGCTACACCTTC.

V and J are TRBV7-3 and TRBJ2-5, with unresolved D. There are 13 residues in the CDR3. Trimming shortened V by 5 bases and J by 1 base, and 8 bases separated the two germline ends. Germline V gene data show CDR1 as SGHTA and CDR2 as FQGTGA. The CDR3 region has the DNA TGTGCCAGCAGCATGGAACTCCAAGAGACCCAGTACTTC. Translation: CASSMELQETQYF.

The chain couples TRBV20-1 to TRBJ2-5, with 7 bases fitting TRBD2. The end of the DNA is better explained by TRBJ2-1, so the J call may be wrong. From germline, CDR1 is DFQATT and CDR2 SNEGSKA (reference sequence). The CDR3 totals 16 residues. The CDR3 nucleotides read TGCAGTGCTAGACCCCAGACTAGCCAAACATACAATGAGCAGTTCTTC. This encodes CSARPQTSQTYNEQFF.